These 32 T cell receptor beta chains were all obtained from the same sample, sequenced in a study of cytomegalovirus exposure and HLA in healthy donors. The PCR used 60 Vbeta and 13 Jbeta primers. Using immunoSEQ multiplex PCR, the repertoire was profiled, and TCRdb retains in-frame clones only, with some absent. The sample holds about 210,000 clones; about 79% are singletons and the top ten take approximately 2%. Sequences were obtained from PBMCs. All receptors come from a male donor in good health and CMV-seronegative.

With regard to this clone: The conserved phenylalanine or tryptophan normally closing the CDR3 is absent here, so this likely arose from a read error. The genes are TRBV15 and TRBJ1-6; weak D call: TRBD1 (6 bases). The CDR3 is 15 amino acids. V was cut by 2 bases and J by 10 bases, with 15 bases left in between. Germline assignment: CDR1 LNHNV and CDR2 YYDKDF (reference sequence). The CDR3: CATSRSDRSWSPLHL. The DNA of the CDR3 is TGTGCCACCAGCAGATCGGACAGATCTTGGTCACCCCTCCACCTT.

The chain couples TRBV4-1 to TRBJ2-7; D is ambiguous. The ends were cut back, 0 bases at V and 1 base at J, with 7 bases in the middle. Germline loops: CDR1 MGHRA, CDR2 YSYEKL. The CDR3 is made up of 14 amino acids. The CDR3 nucleotides are TGCGCCAGCAGCCAAGAGCCACAGTCCTACGAGCAGTACTTC. Protein sequence: CASSQEPQSYEQYF.

The chain recombines TRBV5-4 with TRBJ1-4, with no clear D. The CDR3 has 14 residues. Trimming removed 4 bases from V and 6 bases from J, with 13 bases in between. The germline V gene has CDR1 SGHNT and CDR2 YYREEE (reference sequence). The DNA of the CDR3 is TGTGCCAGCAGCGCGGGCGGCGGGGATGAAAAACTGTTTTTT. Translated, it gives CASSAGGGDEKLFF.

A word on this clone: This specimen includes other DNA sequences encoding the same CDR3. The rearrangement joins TRBV15 to TRBJ1-4, with D maybe TRBD1 (5 bases). V was cut by 1 base and J by 0 bases, with 6 bases left in between. The CDR3 extends over 15 amino acids. Germline V CDR1 and CDR2: LNHNV, YYDKDF (reference sequence). The chain's CDR3 is CATSRGGATNEKLFF. CDR3 coding DNA: TGTGCCACCAGCAGAGGGGGGGCAACTAATGAAAAACTGTTTTTT.

In this sample, this clone turned up a few times. The J gene is TRBJ2-1, the V gene TRBV27, with 11 bases identical to TRBD1. The CDR3 loop spans 15 amino acids. CDR1 and CDR2 (germline): MNHEY, SMNVEV (reference sequence). J lost 4 bases, V lost 10 bases, and 9 bases had no gene match. The CDR3 DNA reads TGTGCCATCAATTCCGGGACAGGGGGGTACAATGAGCAGTTCTTC. It encodes CAINSGTGGYNEQFF.

This clone was seen a few times. CDR3 bases: TGTGCCTTTACTAGCGGGAGTGCGAACACCGGGGAGCTGTTTTTT. Amino acids: CAFTSGSANTGELFF. The chain carries TRBV11-2 and TRBJ2-2; 11 bases match TRBD2. V gave up 11 bases and J gave up 0 bases; unmatched junction bases: 5. The germline gives CDR1 SGHAT, CDR2 FQNNGV. This CDR3 has 15 residues.

The genes are TRBV4-2 and TRBJ2-2; 7 bases agree with TRBD2. V shed 5 bases and J 5 bases; nucleotides not matched to a gene: 17. The CDR3 length is 18 residues. CDR1 is LGHNA and CDR2 is YNFKEQ in the germline V gene. CDR3 in amino acids: CASSERTRGGTGTGELFF. CDR3 nucleotides: TGTGCCAGCAGCGAACGGACTAGGGGCGGGACGGGAACCGGGGAGCTGTTTTTT.

The chain is built from TRBV9 and TRBJ1-4, with TRBD1 as a possible D gene (6 bases). V shed 1 base and J shed 3 bases, with 10 bases lying between them. The CDR3 is 15 residues long. The V gene's germline CDR1 is SGDLS and CDR2 YYNGEE. CDR3 nucleotides: TGTGCCAGCAGCGTAACAAAGGGGGCTAATGAAAAACTGTTTTTT. Translation: CASSVTKGANEKLFF.

The rearrangement joins TRBV12-5 to TRBJ2-1; D might be TRBD1 (6 bases). There are 14 residues in the CDR3. The ends were cut back, 3 bases at V and 6 bases at J, with 12 bases in the middle. CDR1 LGHNT and CDR2 FRNRAP come from the germline V gene. CDR3: CASGLGGPFNEQFF. The CDR3 DNA sequence: TGTGCTAGTGGTTTAGGGGGTCCCTTCAATGAGCAGTTCTTC.

The rearrangement uses TRBV5-6 and TRBJ2-4, with D possibly being TRBD2 (6 bases). Germline V gene lookup returns CDR1 SGHDT and CDR2 YYEEEE. Trimming shortened V by 0 bases and J by 2 bases, and 21 bases separated the two germline ends. This CDR3 spans 19 amino acids. The CDR3 nucleotides read TGTGCCAGCAGCTTGGGGGGGAGGTTCCCGATGTCCCCCAAAAACATTCAGTACTTC. Protein product: CASSLGGRFPMSPKNIQYF.

V and J are TRBV5-1 and TRBJ1-4; D call uncertain. The CDR3 is 13 residues long. The V gene lost 5 bases and the J gene lost 2 bases, with 7 bases spanning the gap. CDR1 is SGHRS and CDR2 is YFSETQ in the germline V gene. The CDR3 here is CASRGGTNEKLFF. The CDR3 nucleotides read TGCGCCAGCAGGGGAGGTACTAATGAAAAACTGTTTTTT.

This chain connects TRBV6-5 to TRBJ1-2; D is unresolved. This CDR3 is built from 13 residues. Germline V gene sequence: CDR1 MNHEY, CDR2 SVGAGI. Trimming pared 2 bases from V and 7 bases from J, leaving 11 bases between. CDR3 in amino acids: CASSYAGIGGYTF. In nucleotides, the CDR3 is TGTGCCAGCAGTTACGCGGGGATAGGTGGCTACACCTTC.

The chain uses TRBV9 and TRBJ2-7; D is undetermined. The CDR3 runs to 14 residues. The V gene lost 0 bases and the J gene lost 0 bases, with 7 bases spanning the gap. Germline V gene data show CDR1 as SGDLS and CDR2 as YYNGEE. The chain's CDR3 is CASSVGVLSYEQYF. The CDR3, as DNA: TGTGCCAGCAGCGTAGGAGTCCTCTCCTACGAGCAGTACTTC.

The V gene is TRBV5-1, the J gene TRBJ2-7; D is perhaps TRBD2 (5 bases). With 0 bases removed from V and 5 bases from J, the gap between germline ends came to 12 bases. Looked up from germline, CDR1 is SGHRS and CDR2 is YFSETQ. The CDR3 sequence is 14 residues long. The chain's CDR3 is CASSLGAIGDEQYF. The CDR3 DNA is TGCGCCAGCAGCTTGGGAGCGATCGGGGACGAGCAGTACTTC.

This clone was found once. The chain employs TRBV27 and TRBJ1-6; D gene ambiguous. Between the trimmed V and J ends, which lost 8 bases and 7 bases, there was a span of 12 bases. CDR3 length: 13 residues. Germline V lookup: CDR1 MNHEY, CDR2 SMNVEV (reference sequence). CDR3 protein: CASHKLANSPLHF. The CDR3 DNA sequence: TGTGCCAGCCACAAATTGGCCAATTCACCCCTCCACTTT.

The rearrangement joins TRBV4-3 to TRBJ1-2, with D possibly matching TRBD1 (5 bases). Germline V gene data show CDR1 as LGHNA and CDR2 as YSLEER. This CDR3 comprises 15 residues. The V and J ends lost 1 base and 3 bases respectively, with 12 bases between them. The CDR3 region is CASSQVGQEHYGYTF. CDR3 DNA: TGCGCCAGCAGCCAAGTGGGGCAGGAACACTATGGCTACACCTTC.

This chain links TRBV7-8 with TRBJ2-5, with D possibly TRBD1 on 5 matching bases. The CDR3 covers 14 residues. V lost 1 base and J 4 bases, leaving 10 bases between the germline ends. CDR1 and CDR2 (germline): SGHVS, FQNEAQ. The CDR3 bases are TGTGCCAGCAGCTTAGTAGGGGTGGCAGAGACCCAGTACTTC. This sequence encodes CASSLVGVAETQYF.

This rearrangement joins TRBV7-3 to TRBJ2-3; 9 bases match TRBD2. CDR3 size: 16 residues. The V gene's germline CDR1 is SGHTA and CDR2 FQGTGA. Germline trimming cut 5 bases from V and 6 bases from J; bases unmatched to any gene: 12. The CDR3 bases are TGTGCCAGCAGCCCCCAGGGTAGCGGGAGTTGGGATACGCAGTATTTT. It codes for CASSPQGSGSWDTQYF.

V and J are TRBV7-3 and TRBJ2-3; 8 nucleotides agree with TRBD1. The V and J ends lost 1 base and 9 bases, in that order; junction bases with no gene match: 3. CDR1 is SGHTA, CDR2 FQGTGA, per germline. The CDR3 is 13 residues long. The CDR3 DNA is TGTGCCAGCAGCTTAAACAGGGGGGAGACGCAGTATTTT. Translation: CASSLNRGETQYF.

The chain employs TRBV5-5 and TRBJ2-7, with 12 bases identical to TRBD1. After removal of 3 bases from V and 4 bases from J, the junction contained 5 bases not matched to a gene. Germline V CDR1 and CDR2: SGHKS, YYEKEE (reference sequence). This CDR3 contains 15 residues. The CDR3 protein is CASSSGTGGPYEQYF. In DNA, the CDR3 is TGTGCCAGCAGCTCGGGGACAGGGGGCCCGTACGAGCAGTACTTC.

The chain combines TRBV2 with TRBJ2-7, with D possibly being TRBD1 (5 bases). Per the germline V gene, CDR1 is SNHLY and CDR2 is FYNNEI. The CDR3 is 15 amino acids. V lost 0 bases and J 4 bases, leaving 13 bases between the germline ends. CDR3 residues: CASSEALKGIYEQYF. CDR3 nucleotides: TGTGCCAGCAGTGAAGCCTTAAAGGGGATATACGAGCAGTACTTC.

The chain recombines TRBV13 with TRBJ2-1, with D possibly TRBD1 on 5 matching bases. Germline V gene sequence: CDR1 PRHDT, CDR2 FYEKMQ (reference sequence). Deletions cut 5 bases from V and 3 bases from J, with 17 bases between. The CDR3 is made up of 16 amino acids. The CDR3 sequence is CASSPLGRQIYNEQFF. CDR3 nucleotide sequence: TGTGCCAGCAGCCCCTTGGGGCGACAAATCTACAATGAGCAGTTCTTC.

The chain links TRBV7-2 to TRBJ2-1, with 9 nucleotides matching TRBD1. With V trimmed by 1 base and J by 0 bases, 1 base remained unmatched. The CDR3 runs to 16 residues. Germline CDR1 reads SGHTA; CDR2 reads FQGNSA. In DNA, the CDR3 is TGTGCCAGCAGCTTAGGACAGGGGGGCTCCTACAATGAGCAGTTCTTC. This encodes CASSLGQGGSYNEQFF.

This clone came up once. The chain uses TRBV10-1 and TRBJ2-3, with TRBD1 identical over 9 bases. Germline trimming cut 10 bases from V and 0 bases from J; bases unmatched to any gene: 11. The CDR3 spans 16 residues. Per the germline V gene, CDR1 is WNHNN and CDR2 is SYGVQD (reference sequence). In DNA, the CDR3 is TGCGCCATACGACAGGGGGGACAATCTAGCACAGATACGCAGTATTTT. It encodes CAIRQGGQSSTDTQYF.

This chain's CDR3 is CASGYRDVNEKLFF. DNA of the CDR3: TGTGCCAGCGGGTACAGGGATGTTAATGAAAAACTGTTTTTT. J is TRBJ1-4 and V is TRBV6-6, with D possibly being TRBD1 (6 bases). The germline gives CDR1 MNHNY, CDR2 SVGAGI (reference sequence). The CDR3 is made up of 14 amino acids. The V gene lost 8 bases and the J gene lost 4 bases, with 14 bases spanning the gap.

This clone came up once. The CDR3 sequence is CASSFTSYNEQFF. CDR3 DNA: TGTGCCAGCAGCTTCACTAGCTACAATGAGCAGTTCTTC. This chain joins TRBV11-3 and TRBJ2-1, with a possible D match to TRBD2 (5 bases). The CDR3 runs to 13 residues. Germline V lookup: CDR1 SGHNT, CDR2 YENEEA. V lost 3 bases, J lost 3 bases, and 6 bases lay in between.

This rearrangement joins TRBV28 to TRBJ1-2; a possible D gene is TRBD1 (6 bases). V lost 5 bases, J lost 4 bases, and 17 bases lay in between. The CDR3 runs to 15 residues. Germline V lookup: CDR1 MDHEN, CDR2 SYDVKM. Here the CDR3 reads CASSLPGQKTYGYTF. The CDR3 bases are TGTGCCAGCAGTCTTCCGGGACAAAAAACCTATGGCTACACCTTC.

The chain recombines TRBV6-6 with TRBJ1-2, with a weak D call TRBD1 (5 bases). Germline CDR1 reads MNHNY; CDR2 reads SVGAGI (reference sequence). The length of the CDR3 is 14 residues. Trimming removed 6 bases at V and 2 bases at J, with 13 bases between. DNA of the CDR3: TGTGCCAGCAGGGCCGGGAGGGGCAACTATGGCTACACCTTC. Translation: CASRAGRGNYGYTF.

This rearrangement joins TRBV11-2 to TRBJ2-7; perhaps TRBD2 as D (6 bases). The V end was cut by 1 base, the J end by 0 bases, with 13 bases between. CDR1 and CDR2 from the germline V gene are SGHAT and FQNNGV. The CDR3 runs 16 residues. CDR3 loop: CASSLVGGAGSYEQYF. CDR3 bases: TGTGCCAGCAGCTTAGTCGGGGGAGCCGGCTCCTACGAGCAGTACTTC.

This clone has only a few counts. The chain is built from TRBV7-2 and TRBJ2-3; TRBD1 might be the D (5 bases). Germline V gives CDR1 SGHTA, CDR2 FQGNSA. The CDR3 sequence is 14 residues long. Between the trimmed V and J ends, which lost 0 bases and 1 base, there was a span of 5 bases. The CDR3 DNA follows: TGTGCCAGCAGCTTAGCAGGGGGCACAGATACGCAGTATTTT. This gives the protein CASSLAGGTDTQYF.

The rearrangement uses TRBV2 and TRBJ1-4; a weak D match, TRBD1 (5 bases). The CDR3 is made up of 14 amino acids. Germline values: CDR1 SNHLY, CDR2 FYNNEI. With 3 bases removed from V and 3 bases from J, the gap between germline ends came to 8 bases. CDR3 protein: CASSDQGSNEKLFF. The CDR3, as DNA: TGTGCCAGCAGTGATCAGGGTTCTAATGAAAAACTGTTTTTT.

V and J are TRBV2 and TRBJ1-2; D is unclear. Trimming removed 6 bases from V and 8 bases from J, with 7 bases in between. CDR3 length: 10 residues. Germline V gene data show CDR1 as SNHLY and CDR2 as FYNNEI. The DNA for the CDR3 is TGTGCCAGCAGGGGAGGAGGCTACACCTTC. Protein sequence: CASRGGGYTF.